The rows below give T cell receptor beta chains drawn from one sample of a study of regulatory T cells in long-lasting Graves disease. TCRdb reanalysed the multiplex PCR reads using MiXCR and keeps one entry per CDR3 protein. The profile shows approximately 440,000 distinct CDR3 sequences, about 20% of them singletons. Specimen: peripheral blood mononuclear cells (PBMCs), collected when the disease was refractory, from a patient treated with antithyroid drugs. The receptor source for this set is a female donor with Graves disease. Both conserved end residues are part of each CDR3. The order of the fields is V gene, D gene, clone size, J gene, CDR3 protein, CDR3 DNA. D genes are given only for firm matches. Some rows mark clone size as missing; the rest say once, few, many or name a class of expanded clone.

v_call: TRBV2
d_call: .
clone_size: few
j_call: TRBJ2-2
cdr3_aa: CASSEAPVGAGELFF
cdr3_nt: TGTGCCAGCAGTGAAGCGCCCGTTGGCGCGGGGGAGCTGTTTTTT

v_call: TRBV18
d_call: TRBD1
clone_size: many
j_call: TRBJ1-1
cdr3_aa: CASSRGQGSNTEAFF
cdr3_nt: TGTGCCAGCTCACGGGGACAGGGGTCGAACACTGAAGCTTTCTTT

v_call: TRBV4-1
d_call: .
clone_size: few
j_call: TRBJ1-2
cdr3_aa: CASSQGARDYGYTF
cdr3_nt: TGCGCCAGCAGCCAGGGGGCGCGGGACTATGGCTACACCTTC

v_call: TRBV24-1
d_call: .
clone_size: few
j_call: TRBJ1-2
cdr3_aa: CATSDPGRNYGYTF
cdr3_nt: TGTGCCACCAGTGATCCGGGACGGAACTATGGCTACACCTTC

v_call: TRBV12-3/TRBV12-4
d_call: .
clone_size: few
j_call: TRBJ1-4
cdr3_aa: CASSRPNEKLFF
cdr3_nt: TGTGCCAGCAGTCGGCCTAATGAAAAACTGTTTTTT

v_call: TRBV15
d_call: TRBD1
clone_size: many
j_call: TRBJ2-6
cdr3_aa: CATSRVGQGLGSGANVLTF
cdr3_nt: TGTGCCACCAGCAGGGTGGGACAGGGCCTTGGCTCTGGGGCCAACGTCCTGACTTTC

v_call: TRBV7-2
d_call: TRBD2
clone_size: few
j_call: TRBJ2-2
cdr3_aa: CASSFSGRATGELFF
cdr3_nt: TGTGCCAGCAGCTTTAGCGGGAGGGCCACCGGGGAGCTGTTTTTT

v_call: TRBV7-3
d_call: .
clone_size: .
j_call: TRBJ1-1
cdr3_aa: CASSNIGGTEAFF
cdr3_nt: TGTGCCAGCAGCAACATAGGGGGGACTGAAGCTTTCTTT

v_call: TRBV5-1
d_call: .
clone_size: once
j_call: TRBJ2-3
cdr3_aa: CASSPQSDTQYF
cdr3_nt: TGCGCCAGCAGCCCTCAGTCAGATACGCAGTATTTT

v_call: TRBV28
d_call: .
clone_size: .
j_call: TRBJ2-5
cdr3_aa: CATQEETQYF
cdr3_nt: TGTGCCACCCAAGAAGAGACCCAGTACTTC

v_call: TRBV18
d_call: .
clone_size: few
j_call: TRBJ1-1
cdr3_aa: CASSPRPGVGGNTEAFF
cdr3_nt: TGTGCCAGCTCACCACGTCCAGGGGTAGGAGGGAACACTGAAGCTTTCTTT

v_call: TRBV20-1
d_call: TRBD2
clone_size: .
j_call: TRBJ2-5
cdr3_aa: CSAQTSGSIYETQYF
cdr3_nt: TGCAGTGCTCAGACTAGCGGGAGTATCTATGAGACCCAGTACTTC

v_call: TRBV2
d_call: .
clone_size: many
j_call: TRBJ1-5
cdr3_aa: CASSEEANQPQHF
cdr3_nt: TGTGCCAGCAGTGAAGAGGCCAATCAGCCCCAGCATTTT

v_call: TRBV5-6
d_call: .
clone_size: few
j_call: TRBJ2-7
cdr3_aa: CASSPGSLAVQYF
cdr3_nt: TGTGCCAGCAGCCCTGGGTCCCTTGCGGTGCAGTACTTC

v_call: TRBV29-1
d_call: .
clone_size: few
j_call: TRBJ2-7
cdr3_aa: CSVLEQAYEQYF
cdr3_nt: TGCAGCGTTCTGGAACAAGCCTACGAGCAGTACTTC

v_call: TRBV7-2
d_call: .
clone_size: .
j_call: TRBJ1-4
cdr3_aa: CASSSSRPATNEKLFF
cdr3_nt: TGTGCCAGCAGCTCCTCCAGGCCCGCAACTAATGAAAAACTGTTTTTT

v_call: TRBV29-1
d_call: .
clone_size: few
j_call: TRBJ2-7
cdr3_aa: CSVERTSHEQYF
cdr3_nt: TGCAGCGTCGAGAGGACCTCCCACGAGCAGTACTTC

v_call: TRBV6-1
d_call: .
clone_size: .
j_call: TRBJ1-5
cdr3_aa: CASSRGLSSNQPQHF
cdr3_nt: TGTGCCAGCAGCCGCGGACTGTCTAGCAATCAGCCCCAGCATTTT

v_call: TRBV7-2
d_call: .
clone_size: .
j_call: TRBJ2-3
cdr3_aa: CASRRAGDTQYF
cdr3_nt: TGTGCCAGCAGGCGAGCGGGAGATACGCAGTATTTT

v_call: TRBV7-8
d_call: .
clone_size: many
j_call: TRBJ2-4
cdr3_aa: CASSLDGGENIQYF
cdr3_nt: TGTGCCAGCAGCTTAGATGGGGGCGAAAACATTCAGTACTTC

v_call: TRBV20-1
d_call: .
clone_size: few
j_call: TRBJ2-7
cdr3_aa: CSPQALGYWNEQYF
cdr3_nt: TGCAGCCCTCAGGCGTTGGGCTACTGGAACGAGCAGTACTTC

v_call: TRBV5-6
d_call: TRBD1
clone_size: few
j_call: TRBJ1-1
cdr3_aa: CASSLVAFRGRTEAFF
cdr3_nt: TGTGCCAGCAGCTTGGTTGCCTTCAGGGGGCGGACTGAAGCTTTCTTT